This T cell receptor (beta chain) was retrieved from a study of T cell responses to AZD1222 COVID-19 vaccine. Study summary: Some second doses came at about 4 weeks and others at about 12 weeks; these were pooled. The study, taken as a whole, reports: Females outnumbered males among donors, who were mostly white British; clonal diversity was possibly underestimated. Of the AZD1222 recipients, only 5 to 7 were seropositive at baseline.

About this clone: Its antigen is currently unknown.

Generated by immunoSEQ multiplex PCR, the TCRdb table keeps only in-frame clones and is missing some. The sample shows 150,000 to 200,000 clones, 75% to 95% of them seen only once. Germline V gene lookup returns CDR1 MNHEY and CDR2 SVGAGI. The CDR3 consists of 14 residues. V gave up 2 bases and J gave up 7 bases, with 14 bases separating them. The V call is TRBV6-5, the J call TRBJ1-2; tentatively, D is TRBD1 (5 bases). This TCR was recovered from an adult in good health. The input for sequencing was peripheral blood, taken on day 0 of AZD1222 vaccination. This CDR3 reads CASSYPGAMGGYTF. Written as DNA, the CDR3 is TGTGCCAGCAGTTACCCCGGGGCAATGGGTGGCTACACCTTC.